A single TCR beta chain is shown here with its context. Its cognate antigen is unknown. These data come from a study of tumor-infiltrating lymphocytes in primary liver carcinoma. Regarding the study as a whole: Blood trailed tumors significantly in top-250-clone fraction (p = 0.039).

The CDR3 covers 14 residues. V lost 12 bases, J lost 3 bases, and 16 bases lay in between. Germline V gene lookup returns CDR1 KGHDR and CDR2 SFDVKD. Synthesis of TCR beta cDNA was carried out from 500 ng total RNA with a constant-region primer. Slightly modified ARM-PCR served as the procedure for the TCR beta libraries. These libraries came from three rounds of nested multiplex PCR. The opening two PCR rounds, ten to eleven cycles each, paired TRBV1-TRBV30 forward primers with a C-beta reverse primer. TCRdb independently ran MiXCR on the multiplex PCR reads; one entry per CDR3 protein. The sample gives over 35,000 distinct CDR3 sequences, 74% of which show up once; around 17% is in the top ten. DNA and RNA were both co-extracted from about 19-30 mg of bulk tissue that had not been sorted.

Sample: liver tumor tissue from sampling region 4. Noted subset: tumor region T4, right-lateral pole. The V gene is TRBV24-1, the J gene TRBJ2-2; TRBD1 might be the D (5 bases). The sequence came from a man aged 35 to 55 with primary liver carcinoma and hepatitis B virus infection. This chain's CDR3 is CAAIDLGDTGELFF. CDR3 nucleotides: TGTGCCGCCATTGATTTAGGGGACACCGGGGAGCTGTTTTTT.